This is a list of T cell receptor beta chains from one sample in a study of Tregs in tolerant kidney transplant recipients. TCRdb's table, derived via immunoSEQ multiplex PCR, lists solely in-frame clones and lacks some. Of about 110,000 clones in the sample, nearly 90% are singletons; the top ten hold roughly 0.31%. The source material was CD4+ T cells from blood, sampled before the transplant. The receptors were gathered from a human donor who received a combined kidney and bone marrow transplant. The CDR3 runs from the conserved cysteine through the conserved F or W. A D gene is named only where the DNA matches it firmly. Some rows mark clone size as missing; the rest say once, few, many or name a class of expanded clone.

j_gene	v_gene	d_gene	abundance	CDR3nt	CDR3aa
TRBJ1-5	TRBV6-1	TRBD1	.	TGTGCCAGCTCGGTGGACAGGGGAGGAAATCAGCCCCAGCATTTT	CASSVDRGGNQPQHF
TRBJ1-5	TRBV19	.	.	TGTGCCAGTACCAGAGTGGACGGGAATAGCAATCAGCCCCAGCATTTT	CASTRVDGNSNQPQHF
TRBJ2-1	TRBV15	TRBD2	.	TGTGCCACCAGCAGAGTGGCTAGCGGGATAAATGAGCAGTTCTTC	CATSRVASGINEQFF
TRBJ2-7	TRBV5-4	TRBD2	.	TGTGCCAGCAGCCCGGGGGGGGGAAACTCCTACGAGCAGTACTTC	CASSPGGGNSYEQYF
TRBJ1-1	TRBV11-2	.	.	TGTGCCAGCAGCCGCCAGGGGAACACTGAAGCTTTCTTT	CASSRQGNTEAFF
TRBJ1-6	TRBV21-1	.	once	TGTGCCAGCAGGACTCATCCCGGACAGGGGAGGCCCTATAATTCACCCCTCCACTTT	CASRTHPGQGRPYNSPLHF
TRBJ2-3	TRBV27	TRBD2	.	TGTGCCAGCAGAGCGGGGAGGACAGATACGCAGTATTTT	CASRAGRTDTQYF
TRBJ1-4	TRBV5-1	.	.	TGCGCCAGCAGCTTGATCGGGAGTGTGGCTAATGAAAAACTGTTTTTT	CASSLIGSVANEKLFF
TRBJ2-1	TRBV19	TRBD2	.	TGTGCCAGTAGTGTCGGACTAGCGGGAGGTAGGAATGAGCAGTTCTTC	CASSVGLAGGRNEQFF
TRBJ2-6	TRBV7-2	.	.	TGTGCCAGCAGCTTAGGCGGAACTGGGGCCAACGTCCTGACTTTC	CASSLGGTGANVLTF
TRBJ2-3	TRBV5-6	.	.	TGTGCCAGCAGTTTAAGCGTCACAGATACGCAGTATTTT	CASSLSVTDTQYF
TRBJ2-1	TRBV7-2	TRBD2	.	TGTGCCAGCAGCTTAGGACTAGCGGGACGTTACAATGAGCAGTTCTTC	CASSLGLAGRYNEQFF
TRBJ2-7	TRBV6-6	TRBD2	once	TGTGCCAGCAGGGGCCTAGCGGACAACTACGAGCAGTACTTC	CASRGLADNYEQYF
TRBJ2-7	TRBV2	TRBD1	.	TGTGCCAGCAGACAAGAAATGGGTTGGTCTTCCGGGACAGACTCCTACGAGCAGTACTTC	CASRQEMGWSSGTDSYEQYF
TRBJ2-1	TRBV7-9	TRBD1	.	TGTGCCAGCAGCTTAGGGACAGGGTTTGATGAGCAGTTCTTC	CASSLGTGFDEQFF